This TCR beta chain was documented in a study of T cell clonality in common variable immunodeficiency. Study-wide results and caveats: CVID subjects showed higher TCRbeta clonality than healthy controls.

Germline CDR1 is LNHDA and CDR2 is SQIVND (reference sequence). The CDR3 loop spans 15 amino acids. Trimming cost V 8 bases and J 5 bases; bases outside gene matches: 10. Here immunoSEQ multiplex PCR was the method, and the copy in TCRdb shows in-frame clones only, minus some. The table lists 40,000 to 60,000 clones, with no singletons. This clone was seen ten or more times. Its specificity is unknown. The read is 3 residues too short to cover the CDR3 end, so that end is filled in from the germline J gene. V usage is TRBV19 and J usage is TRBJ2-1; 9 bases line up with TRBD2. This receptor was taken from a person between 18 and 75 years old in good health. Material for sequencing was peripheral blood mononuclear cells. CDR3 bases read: TGTGCCAGTTGTTTTAAGACTAGCGGAAACAATGAG. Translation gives CASCFKTSGNNE. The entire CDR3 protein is CASCFKTSGNNEQFF.